These 8 T cell receptor beta chains were sequenced from one sample in a study of T cell repertoires in cytomegalovirus infection. TCRdb reprocessed the reads with MiXCR, giving one entry per CDR3 protein. Of about 460,000 distinct CDR3 sequences detected, about 11% appear once; the ten largest clones hold about a tenth. Source material: PBMCs. Every receptor here comes from a human donor in good health (CMV status not recorded). Some clones in this sample may be carry-over from other donors' samples.

Many counts were recorded for this clonotype. The V gene is TRBV5-4, the J gene TRBJ2-5; D ambiguous. The CDR3 consists of 14 residues. Germline loops: CDR1 SGHNT, CDR2 YYREEE (reference sequence). Deletions cut 4 bases from V and 4 bases from J, with 14 bases between. In DNA, the CDR3 is TGTGCCAGCAGCCCCTCCGAGTGGCGAGAGACCCAGTACTTC. The encoded protein is CASSPSEWRETQYF.

There are many counts of this clonotype. This chain uses TRBV7-9 with TRBJ1-4; 8 nucleotides agree with TRBD1. CDR1 SEHNR and CDR2 FQNEAQ come from the germline V gene (reference sequence). This CDR3 comprises 13 residues. The CDR3 loop reads CATGVGSEGKLFF. The DNA of the CDR3 is TGTGCGACAGGGGTCGGAAGTGAGGGAAAACTGTTTTTT.

The J gene is TRBJ1-6, the V gene TRBV27, with D possibly matching TRBD1 (5 bases). The germline CDR1 and CDR2 sequences are MNHEY and SMNVEV (reference sequence). Deletions cut 10 bases from V and 10 bases from J, with 20 bases between. The CDR3 contains 14 residues. This CDR3 reads CATHSVGTGSPLHF. The CDR3 nucleotides are TGTGCCACCCACTCCGTCGGGACCGGCTCACCCCTCCACTTT.

This clonotype came up a few times. The J gene is TRBJ1-2, the V gene TRBV9; tentatively, D is TRBD1 (5 bases). V lost 3 bases to trimming and J lost 4 bases, with 19 bases between them. The CDR3 loop spans 16 amino acids. Germline V gives CDR1 SGDLS, CDR2 YYNGEE. This CDR3 reads CASSAFRGDRCYGYTF. In DNA form, the CDR3 reads TGTGCCAGCAGCGCCTTCCGGGGGGATCGGTGCTATGGCTACACCTTC. The full variable domain, in which reference TRBV9 and TRBJ1-2 provide the parts outside the CDR3, is DSGVTQTPKHLITATGQRVTLRCSPRSGDLSVYWYQQSLDQGLQFLIQYYNGEERAKGNILERFSAQQFPDLHSELNLSSLELGDSALYFCASSAFRGDRCYGYTFGSGTRLTVV.

This clonotype was seen a few times. V and J are TRBV6-1 and TRBJ1-2, with D hard to call. Trimming cost V 1 base and J 5 bases, with 11 bases left between them. The CDR3 runs to 14 residues. Germline V gene sequence: CDR1 MNHNS, CDR2 SASEGT. The chain's CDR3 is CASSEGAARYGYTF. In DNA form, the CDR3 reads TGTGCCAGCAGTGAAGGGGCGGCGAGATATGGCTACACCTTC.

The table lists this clonotype with many counts. This chain joins TRBV12-3 or TRBV12-4 and TRBJ2-7; a possible D gene is TRBD1 (5 bases). The V end lost 7 bases, the J end lost 4 bases, and 8 bases lay between the germline ends. The CDR3 contains 11 residues. CDR3 in DNA: TGTGCCAGCAAGAAGGGGTACGAGCAGTACTTC. Translation gives CASKKGYEQYF.

This clonotype appeared a single time. Here the CDR3 reads CAWTRLAGDIQYF. DNA for the CDR3: TGTGCCTGGACCAGACTAGCGGGAGACATTCAGTACTTC. This chain links TRBV30 with TRBJ2-4, with 12 positions matching TRBD2. This CDR3 has 13 amino acids. Germline lookup yields CDR1 GTSNPN and CDR2 SVGIG (reference sequence). V lost 4 bases and J lost 8; bases outside the gene matches: 3.

This clonotype was detected a few times. V is TRBV6-5 and J is TRBJ1-2; perhaps TRBD1 as D (5 bases). Trimming took 2 bases from V and 3 from J, leaving 13 bases between them. Germline CDR1 and CDR2: MNHEY and SVGAGI. The CDR3 totals 15 residues. CDR3 sequence: CASSYRIPGDYGYTF. CDR3 nucleotide sequence: TGTGCCAGCAGTTACCGGATCCCGGGGGACTATGGCTACACCTTC.